This TCR beta chain came from a study of cytomegalovirus exposure and HLA in healthy donors. Both 60 Vbeta primers and 13 Jbeta primers went into the PCR. Profiling relied on immunoSEQ multiplex PCR, and the TCRdb table lists in-frame clones only, not all of them. This table holds 150,000 to 200,000 clones, 60% to 85% found once. CDR3 length equals 12 residues. Per the germline V gene, CDR1 is MDHEN and CDR2 is SYDVKM. V lost 5 bases, J lost 4 bases, and 8 bases lay in between. In regard to this clone: The sample contains more than one DNA sequence encoding this CDR3.

Sequencing input: PBMCs. The receptor was derived from a female donor in good health and CMV-seronegative. The chain links TRBV28 to TRBJ1-1, with a tentative D call TRBD1 (6 bases). CDR3 loop: CASSLRGTEAFF. The CDR3 DNA follows: TGTGCCAGCAGTCTCAGGGGCACTGAAGCTTTCTTT.